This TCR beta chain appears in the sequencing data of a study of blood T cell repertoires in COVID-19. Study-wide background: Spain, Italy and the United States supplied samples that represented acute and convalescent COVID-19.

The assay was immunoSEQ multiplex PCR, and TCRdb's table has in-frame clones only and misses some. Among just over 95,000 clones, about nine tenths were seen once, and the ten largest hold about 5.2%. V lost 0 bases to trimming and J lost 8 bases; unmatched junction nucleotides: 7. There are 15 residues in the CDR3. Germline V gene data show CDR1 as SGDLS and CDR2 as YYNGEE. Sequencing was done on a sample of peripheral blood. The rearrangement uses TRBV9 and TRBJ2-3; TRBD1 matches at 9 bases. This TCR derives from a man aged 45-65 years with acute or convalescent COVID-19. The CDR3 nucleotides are TGTGCCAGCAGCGTAGGTGCACAGGGGGCTGTTACGCAGTATTTT. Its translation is CASSVGAQGAVTQYF.